The T cell receptor (beta chain) described here comes from a study of human T cells and chemical hapten exposure. Time point indicated: patch test 2, 6 weeks after DPC sensitization. Sample treatment: therapeutic diphenylcyclopropenone sensitization with weekly scalp DPC. TCRdb ran MiXCR on the RACE reads and lists one entry per CDR3 protein. The sample has 69,000 or so distinct CDR3 sequences, 9% to 12% seen once; the top ten hold 6.8%. This clonotype was recorded many times. The CDR3 is 11 residues long. V gave up 4 bases and J gave up 7 bases, with 5 bases separating them. CDR1 and CDR2 from the germline V gene are SGHTA and FQGNSA.

The source material was whole blood, sampled in connection with sensitization to the hapten diphenylcyclopropenone (DPC). The receptor's source is a woman between 45 and 60 years old with alopecia areata. Some clones in this sample may be carry-over from other donors' samples. V usage is TRBV7-2 and J usage is TRBJ1-3; D gene unclear. The CDR3 coding sequence is TGTGCCAGCAGCTCAAGGAACACCATATATTTT. This gives the protein CASSSRNTIYF. The variable domain in full, with the rest retrieved from reference TRBV7-2 and TRBJ1-3, is GAGVSQSPSNKVTEKGKDVELRCDPISGHTALYWYRQSLGQGLEFLIYFQGNSAPDKSGLPSDRFSAERTGGSVSTLTIQRTQQEDSAVYLCASSSRNTIYFGEGSWLTVV.